The 5 T cell receptor beta chains below all came from one sample that was sequenced in a study of T cell changes during pregnancy in multiple sclerosis. The table came from immunoSEQ multiplex PCR; TCRdb's copy has only in-frame clones and leaves some out. The data hold approximately 89,000 clones, with approximately 94% observed a single time. The material was peripheral blood, obtained in the third trimester of pregnancy. These receptors were taken from a female donor with multiple sclerosis, enrolled in a pregnancy study.

V is TRBV4-3 and J is TRBJ1-2, with 8 bases identical to TRBD1. V was pared by 0 bases and J by 5 bases, with 11 bases of the junction left unmatched. The CDR3 is 17 residues long. Germline V gives CDR1 LGHNA, CDR2 YSLEER. The CDR3 reads CASSQDQGDRGFYGYTF. In nucleotides, the CDR3 is TGCGCCAGCAGCCAAGATCAGGGAGACAGGGGCTTTTATGGCTACACCTTC.

This clone was recorded once. The CDR3 is CATGEQGWNTDTQYF. The CDR3 nucleotides are TGTGCCACTGGGGAACAGGGGTGGAACACAGATACGCAGTATTTT. This chain links TRBV15 with TRBJ2-3; 7 nucleotides agree with TRBD1. The V segment lost 9 bases and the J segment 2 bases; nucleotides outside the gene matches: 11. This CDR3 spans 15 amino acids. The germline V gene encodes CDR1 LNHNV and CDR2 YYDKDF (reference sequence). The variable domain in full, completed from reference TRBV15 and TRBJ2-3, reads DAMVIQNPRYQVTQFGKPVTLSCSQTLNHNVMYWYQQKSSQAPKLLFHYYDKDFNNEADTPDNFQSRRPNTSFCFLDIRSPGLGDTAMYLCATGEQGWNTDTQYFGPGTRLTVL.

This chain connects TRBV30 to TRBJ1-2, with a possible D match to TRBD1 (5 bases). V was trimmed by 5 bases and J by 9 bases, leaving 13 bases between them. The germline gives CDR1 GTSNPN, CDR2 SVGIG (reference sequence). CDR3 size: 11 residues. The CDR3 nucleotides are TGTGCCTGGGAGGCTGGGGCCAGCTACACCTTC. Translation: CAWEAGASYTF.

This clone is a singleton in its sample. Different DNA sequences within this sample yield the same CDR3. This chain connects TRBV7-9 to TRBJ1-1; tentative D call: TRBD1 (5 bases). The germline V gene encodes CDR1 SEHNR and CDR2 FQNEAQ (reference sequence). The CDR3 has 13 residues. V was clipped by 1 base and J by 4 bases, with 7 bases between them. In DNA, the CDR3 is TGTGCCAGCAGCTTAGGGGGGGGCACTGAAGCTTTCTTT. It specifies CASSLGGGTEAFF.

The J gene is TRBJ1-2, the V gene TRBV6-6, with D maybe TRBD1 (6 bases). The germline V and J ends were trimmed by 2 bases and 6 bases, with 10 bases remaining between them. The CDR3 totals 13 residues. Germline CDR1 reads MNHNY; CDR2 reads SVGAGI (reference sequence). The CDR3 loop reads CASSYRTVDGYTF. CDR3 sequence (DNA): TGTGCCAGCAGTTACAGGACAGTCGATGGCTACACCTTC.